Below, 10 T cell receptor beta chains from the same sample are listed, as sequenced in a study of metastatic and nonmetastatic thyroid tumors. All patients were untreated before thyroid surgery. Through MiXCR, TCRdb re-clonotyped the PCR reads. The sample lists 8,000 to 9,500 clones, approximately 30% occurring once. Sequencing was performed on tumor tissue. These receptors all stem from a female donor with papillary thyroid cancer or a benign thyroid nodule (not recorded which). Some clones in this sample may be carry-over from other donors' samples.

This clone ranks as large. The V call is TRBV11-2, the J call TRBJ1-2; 9 bases are shared with TRBD1. CDR3 size: 15 residues. J lost 7 bases, V lost 0 bases, and 6 bases had no gene match. Germline loops: CDR1 SGHAT, CDR2 FQNNGV. This CDR3 reads CASSLEPGQGIGYTF. CDR3 sequence (DNA): TGTGCCAGCAGCTTAGAACCGGGACAGGGAATTGGCTACACCTTC.

In this sample, this clone is medium-sized. The rearrangement uses TRBV19 and TRBJ1-5; tentative D call: TRBD1 (6 bases). CDR3 length equals 12 residues. Germline loops: CDR1 LNHDA, CDR2 SQIVND (reference sequence). The germline V and J ends were trimmed by 5 bases and 7 bases, with 9 bases remaining between them. The CDR3 loop reads CASSQGFQPQHF. The CDR3 region has the DNA TGTGCCAGTAGTCAGGGGTTCCAGCCCCAGCATTTT. The full variable domain, in which reference TRBV19 and TRBJ1-5 provide the parts outside the CDR3, is DGGITQSPKYLFRKEGQNVTLSCEQNLNHDAMYWYRQDPGQGLRLIYYSQIVNDFQKGDIAEGYSVSREKKESFPLTVTSAQKNPTAFYLCASSQGFQPQHFGDGTRLSIL.

This chain uses TRBV5-1 with TRBJ2-7; TRBD2 might be the D (6 bases). V was pared by 4 bases and J by 2 bases, with 7 bases between. Germline loops: CDR1 SGHRS, CDR2 YFSETQ. There are 12 residues in the CDR3. The CDR3 loop reads CASSGGTYEQYF. CDR3 bases: TGCGCCAGCAGCGGAGGGACCTACGAGCAGTACTTC. Full variable domain (missing parts from reference TRBV5-1 and TRBJ2-7): KAGVTQTPRYLIKTRGQQVTLSCSPISGHRSVSWYQQTPGQGLQFLFEYFSETQRNKGNFPGRFSGRQFSNSRSEMNVSTLELGDSALYLCASSGGTYEQYFGPGTRLTVT.

This clone showed up just once. The chain carries TRBV7-6 and TRBJ2-5; 10 nucleotides agree with TRBD1. CDR3 length: 15 residues. The ends lost 4 bases at V and 5 bases at J; junction bases unmatched: 7. The germline CDR1 and CDR2 sequences are SGHVS and FNYEAQ. CDR3 loop: CASSSGTGEVETQYF. The CDR3 coding sequence is TGTGCCAGCAGCTCCGGGACAGGGGAGGTGGAGACCCAGTACTTC.

This clone has a handful of counts. This chain links TRBV19 with TRBJ2-1; possible D gene TRBD2, 5 bases. Germline V gives CDR1 LNHDA, CDR2 SQIVND (reference sequence). The CDR3 runs 15 residues. The V end lost 5 bases, the J end lost 4 bases, and 15 bases lay between the germline ends. The CDR3 bases are TGTGCCAGTAGTCCCCCCTCTAGCTGGTACAATGAGCAGTTCTTC. Protein: CASSPPSSWYNEQFF.

The DNA for the CDR3 is TGCAGTGCTAGAGTTGGGAATAGCAATCAGCCCCAGCATTTT. Amino acids: CSARVGNSNQPQHF. This chain links TRBV20-1 with TRBJ1-5; no reliable D call. The CDR3 spans 14 residues. The germline V gene encodes CDR1 DFQATT and CDR2 SNEGSKA (reference sequence). Trimming removed 1 base at V and 0 bases at J, with 7 bases between.

This clone was observed at least ten times. The chain employs TRBV6-1 and TRBJ2-1; D might be TRBD1 (6 bases). V was shortened by 10 bases and J by 6 bases, with 25 bases between the two germline ends. The CDR3 covers 16 residues. CDR1 is MNHNS and CDR2 is SASEGT in the germline V gene. The CDR3 DNA is TGTGCCACCACTGAGGGCCGGGACATTAAGGCCAATGAGCAGTTCTTC. Amino acids: CATTEGRDIKANEQFF.

This clone was counted a few times. CDR3 loop: CASSQTGGRSGNTIYF. DNA of the CDR3: TGTGCCAGCAGCCAAACAGGGGGCAGGTCTGGAAACACCATATATTTT. The chain employs TRBV11-2 and TRBJ1-3; 9 bases fit TRBD1. The V gene's germline CDR1 is SGHAT and CDR2 FQNNGV. V gave up 5 bases and J gave up 1 base; unmatched junction bases: 6. There are 16 residues in the CDR3.

This clone was seen more than once but under ten times. The rearrangement joins TRBV6-6 to TRBJ1-3, with TRBD1 as a possible D gene (5 bases). There are 15 residues in the CDR3. Germline CDR1 reads MNHNY; CDR2 reads SVGAGI (reference sequence). Trimming pared 2 bases from V and 2 bases from J, leaving 10 bases between. CDR3 region: CASSYGGSAGNTIYF. The CDR3 coding sequence is TGTGCCAGCAGTTACGGGGGTAGCGCTGGAAACACCATATATTTT.

There are a few counts of this clone. The chain carries TRBV28 and TRBJ1-2, with TRBD1 matching over 7 bases. Germline CDR1 and CDR2: MDHEN and SYDVKM. There are 14 residues in the CDR3. J lost 6 bases, V lost 6 bases, and 10 bases had no gene match. The CDR3 nucleotides are TGTGCCAGCAGGATAACAGGGGACGTAAATGGCTACACCTTC. Amino acid sequence: CASRITGDVNGYTF.